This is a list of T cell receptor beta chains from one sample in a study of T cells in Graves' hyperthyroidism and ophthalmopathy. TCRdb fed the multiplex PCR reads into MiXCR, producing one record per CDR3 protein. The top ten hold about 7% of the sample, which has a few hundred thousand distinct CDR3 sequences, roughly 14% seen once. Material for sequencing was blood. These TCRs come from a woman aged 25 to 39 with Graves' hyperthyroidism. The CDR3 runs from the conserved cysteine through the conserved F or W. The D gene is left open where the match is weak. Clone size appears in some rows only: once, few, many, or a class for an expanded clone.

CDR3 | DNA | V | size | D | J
CASSLRSGVQETQYF | TGTGCCAGCAGCTTACGTAGCGGGGTCCAAGAGACCCAGTACTTC | TRBV11-3 | few | TRBD2 | TRBJ2-5
CASSLAGQGSNEKLFF | TGTGCCAGCAGCTTAGCCGGACAGGGATCTAATGAAAAACTGTTTTTT | TRBV7-9 | few | TRBD1 | TRBJ1-4
CASSTLAGVDTGELFF | TGTGCCAGCAGCACACTAGCGGGAGTGGACACCGGGGAGCTGTTTTTT | TRBV7-9 | few | TRBD2 | TRBJ2-2
CSATGTSGRYYEQFF | TGCAGTGCCACCGGGACTAGCGGGAGGTACTATGAGCAGTTCTTC | TRBV20-1 | NA | TRBD2 | TRBJ2-1
CASSQTGRGKLFF | TGTGCCAGCAGTCAGACAGGGAGAGGAAAACTGTTTTTT | TRBV27 | many | TRBD1 | TRBJ1-4
CASSLGVEEQYF | TGTGCCAGCAGCTTAGGTGTGGAGGAGCAGTACTTC | TRBV7-8 | few | NA | TRBJ2-7
CASSFGLAGRYEQYF | TGTGCCAGCAGCTTTGGACTAGCGGGTCGCTACGAGCAGTACTTC | TRBV5-7 | few | TRBD2 | TRBJ2-7
CASSSSLAGYNEQFF | TGTGCCAGCAGCTCCAGTCTAGCGGGATACAATGAGCAGTTCTTC | TRBV7-9 | many | TRBD2 | TRBJ2-1
CATSRVTGYEQYF | TGTGCCACCAGCAGAGTTACAGGCTACGAGCAGTACTTC | TRBV15 | few | NA | TRBJ2-7
CASSEFRTGGWGTQYF | TGTGCCAGCAGTGAATTCCGGACAGGGGGATGGGGGACCCAGTACTTC | TRBV6-1 | many | TRBD1 | TRBJ2-5
CASSLTDGNTIYF | TGTGCCAGCTCACTGACAGACGGAAACACCATATATTTT | TRBV18 | NA | NA | TRBJ1-3
CSAPVSYGYTF | TGCAGTGCCCCCGTATCCTATGGCTACACCTTC | TRBV20-1 | many | NA | TRBJ1-2
CATSDGGQGNQPQHF | TGTGCCACCAGTGACGGGGGACAGGGCAATCAGCCCCAGCATTTT | TRBV24-1 | few | TRBD1 | TRBJ1-5
CAWSVVGGTGYTF | TGTGCCTGGAGTGTAGTGGGCGGGACGGGCTACACCTTC | TRBV30 | many | NA | TRBJ1-2
CASSLGTTHTGELFF | TGTGCCAGCAGCTTAGGGACTACCCACACCGGGGAGCTGTTTTTT | TRBV11-2 | NA | NA | TRBJ2-2
CSVRNLAGFYEQYF | TGCAGCGTTCGTAATCTAGCGGGCTTCTACGAGCAGTACTTC | TRBV20-1 | many | TRBD2 | TRBJ2-7
CASSDRGLEKLFF | TGTGCCAGCAGCGACAGGGGACTTGAAAAACTGTTTTTT | TRBV12-3/TRBV12-4 | few | TRBD1 | TRBJ1-4
CASSYRQGYEQYF | TGTGCCAGCAGTTATCGACAGGGCTACGAGCAGTACTTC | TRBV6-6 | many | TRBD1 | TRBJ2-7
CASSQPMVGGRALNEQFF | TGCGCCAGCAGCCAACCAATGGTCGGCGGGAGGGCCCTCAATGAGCAGTTCTTC | TRBV4-1 | NA | TRBD2 | TRBJ2-1
CASTRPRDKSSYEQYF | TGTGCCAGCACCCGACCCCGGGACAAGAGCTCCTACGAGCAGTACTTC | TRBV2 | many | NA | TRBJ2-7
CASSFGGSNSYEQYF | TGTGCCAGCAGCTTCGGAGGATCGAACTCCTACGAGCAGTACTTC | TRBV7-8 | NA | NA | TRBJ2-7
CASRSGPGANNQPQHF | TGTGCCAGCAGGTCAGGGCCGGGGGCTAACAATCAGCCCCAGCATTTT | TRBV28 | once | NA | TRBJ1-5
CASSLKSNTEAFF | TGTGCCAGCAGCTTAAAATCGAACACTGAAGCTTTCTTT | TRBV7-8 | NA | NA | TRBJ1-1
CASSQTAGTADTQYF | TGCGCCAGCAGCCAAACGGCCGGGACGGCGGATACGCAGTATTTT | TRBV4-3 | NA | NA | TRBJ2-3
CASSLTWGGEQFF | TGTGCCAGCAGTCTAACATGGGGCGGTGAGCAGTTCTTC | TRBV7-2 | few | NA | TRBJ2-1
CASSLSSRNNEQFF | TGTGCCAGCAGTTTATCTTCCAGGAACAATGAGCAGTTCTTC | TRBV12-3/TRBV12-4 | NA | NA | TRBJ2-1
CASTPGTSGETGEQYF | TGTGCCAGCACCCCCGGGACTAGCGGGGAAACGGGCGAGCAGTACTTC | TRBV18 | many | TRBD2 | TRBJ2-7
CASSQEQGNTEAFF | TGCGCCAGCAGCCAAGAACAGGGGAACACTGAAGCTTTCTTT | TRBV4-3 | many | NA | TRBJ1-1
CASSPRDRLSNEQFF | TGTGCCAGCAGTCCGCGGGACAGGCTCTCAAATGAGCAGTTCTTC | TRBV12-3/TRBV12-4 | many | TRBD1 | TRBJ2-1
CASSYSTSGLSTDTQYF | TGTGCCAGCAGTTACTCTACTAGCGGACTTAGCACAGATACGCAGTATTTT | TRBV6-2/TRBV6-3 | many | TRBD2 | TRBJ2-3
CASSSSDRGFEQYF | TGCGCCAGCAGCTCGAGTGACAGGGGTTTCGAGCAGTACTTC | TRBV5-1 | few | TRBD1 | TRBJ2-7
CASNKQAGNAHNEQFF | TGTGCCAGCAACAAACAGGCGGGAAACGCCCACAATGAGCAGTTCTTC | TRBV7-9 | NA | NA | TRBJ2-1
CATSGGVEDTQYF | TGTGCCACCAGCGGGGGAGTAGAAGATACGCAGTATTTT | TRBV24-1 | many | NA | TRBJ2-3
CAWRRDRPYEQYF | TGTGCCTGGAGGAGGGACAGGCCGTACGAGCAGTACTTC | TRBV30 | many | TRBD1 | TRBJ2-7
CASASVRIVKTYEQYF | TGTGCCAGTGCGAGTGTGAGGATTGTGAAAACCTACGAGCAGTACTTC | TRBV28 | few | NA | TRBJ2-7
CAWSVGNNQPQHF | TGTGCCTGGAGTGTAGGAAACAATCAGCCCCAGCATTTT | TRBV30 | many | NA | TRBJ1-5
CSDLAGSADTQYF | TGCAGCGACCTAGCGGGGTCGGCGGATACGCAGTATTTT | TRBV29-1 | many | TRBD2 | TRBJ2-3
CASSHSGDLPFLYEQYF | TGTGCCAGCAGTCACAGTGGGGACTTACCCTTCCTCTACGAGCAGTACTTC | TRBV6-1 | many | NA | TRBJ2-7
CASSDLAGNNEQFF | TGTGCCAGCAGTGATTTAGCGGGGAACAATGAGCAGTTCTTC | TRBV2 | many | TRBD2 | TRBJ2-1
CASTGTSGGEQYF | TGTGCCAGCACCGGGACTAGCGGGGGCGAGCAGTACTTC | TRBV5-4 | few | TRBD2 | TRBJ2-7
CASSLGPPGGDRETQYF | TGTGCCAGCAGTTTAGGCCCGCCAGGGGGGGATCGGGAGACCCAGTACTTC | TRBV28 | NA | NA | TRBJ2-5